This T cell receptor (beta chain) appears in the sequencing data of a study of blood T cell repertoires in COVID-19. Study summary: The United States, Italy and Spain were the sources of the acute and convalescent COVID-19 samples. PBMCs, B-cell-depleted T cells, or T cells provided the cDNA or gDNA that made up the material.

The table came from immunoSEQ multiplex PCR; TCRdb's copy has only in-frame clones and leaves some out. The sample contains about 120,000 clones, about 88% of which appear only once. V dropped 3 bases and J dropped 3 bases, with 10 bases sitting between them. The V gene's germline CDR1 is SGHNT and CDR2 YYREEE (reference sequence). This CDR3 contains 13 residues. The chain recombines TRBV5-4 with TRBJ2-7, with D hard to call. The TCR originated in an elderly woman with acute or convalescent COVID-19. Source material: peripheral blood. The CDR3 nucleotides are TGTGCCAGCAGCTCGTCTGGTAGCTACGAGCAGTACTTC. Protein sequence: CASSSSGSYEQYF. The full variable domain, rest sourced from reference TRBV5-4 and TRBJ2-7, is ETGVTQSPTHLIKTRGQQVTLRCSSQSGHNTVSWYQQALGQGPQFIFQYYREEENGRGNFPPRFSGLQFPNYSSELNVNALELDDSALYLCASSSSGSYEQYFGPGTRLTVT.